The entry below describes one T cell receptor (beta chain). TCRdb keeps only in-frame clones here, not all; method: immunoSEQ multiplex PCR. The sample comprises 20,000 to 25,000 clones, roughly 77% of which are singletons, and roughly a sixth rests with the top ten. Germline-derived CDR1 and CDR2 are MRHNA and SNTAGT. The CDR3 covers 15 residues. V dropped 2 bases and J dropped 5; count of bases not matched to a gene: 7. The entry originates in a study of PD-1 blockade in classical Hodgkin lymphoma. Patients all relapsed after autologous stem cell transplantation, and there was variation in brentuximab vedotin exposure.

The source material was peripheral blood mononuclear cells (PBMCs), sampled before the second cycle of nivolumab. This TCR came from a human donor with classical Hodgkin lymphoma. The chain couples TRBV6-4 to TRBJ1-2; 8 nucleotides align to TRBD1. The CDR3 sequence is CASSDEGTGPYGYTF. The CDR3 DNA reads TGTGCCAGCAGTGACGAAGGGACAGGTCCTTATGGCTACACCTTC.